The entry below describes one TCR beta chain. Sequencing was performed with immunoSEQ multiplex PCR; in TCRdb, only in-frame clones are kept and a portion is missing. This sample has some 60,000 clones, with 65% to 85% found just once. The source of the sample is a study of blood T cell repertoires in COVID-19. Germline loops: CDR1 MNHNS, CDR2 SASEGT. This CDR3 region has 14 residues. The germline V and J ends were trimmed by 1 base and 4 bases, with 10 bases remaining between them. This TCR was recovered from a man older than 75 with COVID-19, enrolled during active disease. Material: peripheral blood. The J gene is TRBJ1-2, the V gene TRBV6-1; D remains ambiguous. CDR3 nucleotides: TGTGCCAGCAGTGAAGTTCGGGGTGGCTATGGCTACACCTTC. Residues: CASSEVRGGYGYTF.